The 8 T cell receptor beta chains reported below all come from one sample, sequenced in a study of T cell responses to AZD1222 COVID-19 vaccine. TCRdb's copy holds only in-frame clones and misses some; the assay was immunoSEQ multiplex PCR. The table lists 68,000 or so clones, over 60% of them singletons, with roughly 12% in the top ten. The sequences come from peripheral blood, collected on day 0 of AZD1222 vaccination. These receptors came from an adult in good health.

This clone occurred many times. The chain links TRBV30 to TRBJ2-2, with D unclear. The germline V gene has CDR1 GTSNPN and CDR2 SVGIG (reference sequence). The CDR3 has 13 amino acids. V lost 3 bases to trimming and J lost 2 bases, with 7 bases between them. Here the CDR3 reads CAWSLSNTGELFF. CDR3 DNA: TGTGCCTGGAGCCTCTCCAACACCGGGGAGCTGTTTTTT.

The rearrangement joins TRBV30 to TRBJ2-1; D is unresolved. Trimming cost V 2 bases and J 6 bases, with 5 bases left between them. This CDR3 is built from 11 residues. Germline loops: CDR1 GTSNPN, CDR2 SVGIG (reference sequence). This chain's CDR3 is CAWSHRNEQFF. In DNA, the CDR3 is TGTGCCTGGAGTCACCGCAATGAGCAGTTCTTC.

The genes are TRBV6-1 and TRBJ2-5, with D perhaps TRBD1 or TRBD2 (7 bases each). The germline V gene encodes CDR1 MNHNS and CDR2 SASEGT. Trimming left V 0 bases short and J 4 bases short, with 12 bases between. This CDR3 region has 15 residues. The CDR3 reads CASSEAQGGPETQYF. CDR3 DNA sequence: TGTGCCAGCAGTGAAGCTCAGGGGGGGCCAGAGACCCAGTACTTC.

This chain connects TRBV23-1 to TRBJ2-7; possibly TRBD2 for D (5 bases). TRBV23-1 qualifies as an ORF whose function is uncertain. There are 16 residues in the CDR3. The V and J ends lost 4 bases and 1 base respectively, with 17 bases between them. The CDR3 nucleotides are TGCGCCAGCAGTCCCCGGACGGGATACTTTTCCTACGAGCAGTACTTC. Its translation: CASSPRTGYFSYEQYF.

The V and J genes are TRBV9 and TRBJ1-1; no definite D call. V lost 0 bases, J lost 1 base, and 10 bases lay in between. The CDR3 contains 15 residues. CDR1 and CDR2 (germline): SGDLS, YYNGEE. The CDR3 bases are TGTGCCAGCAGCGTAGGCTGGGTAGGGAACACTGAAGCTTTCTTT. The encoded protein is CASSVGWVGNTEAFF.

The chain recombines TRBV10-2 with TRBJ2-1, with D possibly being TRBD1 or TRBD2 (5 bases each). V was pared by 6 bases and J by 6 bases, with 18 bases between. The CDR3 is 15 amino acids. CDR1 is WSHSY, CDR2 SAAADI, per germline. The CDR3 spells CASRNRGQGLNEQFF. The CDR3 DNA sequence: TGCGCCAGCAGAAACCGGGGCCAAGGACTCAATGAGCAGTTCTTC.

The chain is built from TRBV10-2 and TRBJ2-7; no firm D call. Germline V lookup: CDR1 WSHSY, CDR2 SAAADI. CDR3 length: 13 amino acids. V gave up 4 bases and J gave up 0 bases, with 7 bases separating them. CDR3 loop: CASSGGPSYEQYF. DNA of the CDR3: TGCGCCAGCAGTGGCGGACCCTCCTACGAGCAGTACTTC.

This clone was seen a handful of times. V is TRBV3-1 (or the pseudogene TRBV3-2) and J is TRBJ1-6; D gene uncertain. The CDR3 is made up of 15 amino acids. Per the germline V gene, CDR1 is LGHDT and CDR2 is YNNKEL (reference sequence). V dropped 5 bases and J dropped 0 bases, with 8 bases sitting between them. The CDR3 DNA sequence: TGTGCCAGCAGCGCAAAGAGCTCCTATAATTCACCCCTCCACTTT. This encodes CASSAKSSYNSPLHF.